Shown below are 5 T cell receptor beta chains from a single sample sequenced in a study of T cell changes during pregnancy in multiple sclerosis. Produced via immunoSEQ multiplex PCR; TCRdb's table is partial and in-frame only. The table shows 75,000 to 95,000 clones, with around 92% occurring only once. The starting material was peripheral blood, obtained after pregnancy. The receptors stem from a female donor with multiple sclerosis, enrolled in a pregnancy study.

V gene TRBV28 combines with J gene TRBJ2-7; 12 nucleotides match TRBD2. CDR1 and CDR2 (germline): MDHEN, SYDVKM. V trimming: 7 bases; J trimming: 9 bases; junction bases outside the gene matches: 16. This CDR3 is 16 amino acids long. The DNA for the CDR3 is TGTGCCAGCACCTTAGGAGGACTAGCGGGGCCTAGAGGGCAGTACTTC. It translates to CASTLGGLAGPRGQYF.

This clone was observed a single time. This chain joins TRBV27 and TRBJ1-1, with a possible D match to TRBD1 (6 bases). With 6 bases removed from V and 6 bases from J, the gap between germline ends came to 23 bases. Germline CDR1 and CDR2: MNHEY and SMNVEV (reference sequence). This CDR3 spans 16 amino acids. The CDR3 reads CASSQTGGGNVAEAFF. The CDR3 coding sequence is TGTGCCAGCAGCCAGACGGGGGGGGGCAACGTCGCTGAAGCTTTCTTT.

The chain uses TRBV19 and TRBJ1-6; no reliable D call. Germline-derived CDR1 and CDR2 are LNHDA and SQIVND (reference sequence). There are 15 residues in the CDR3. V was clipped by 5 bases and J by 7 bases, with 15 bases between them. In DNA, the CDR3 is TGTGCCAGTAGTCCCGGGATGGGAACCAATTCACCCCTCCACTTT. It yields the protein CASSPGMGTNSPLHF. Looking up the rest from reference TRBV19 and TRBJ1-6 gives the full variable domain: DGGITQSPKYLFRKEGQNVTLSCEQNLNHDAMYWYRQDPGQGLRLIYYSQIVNDFQKGDIAEGYSVSREKKESFPLTVTSAQKNPTAFYLCASSPGMGTNSPLHFGNGTRLTVT.

CDR3 residues: CASSLGGGSYNEQFF. The CDR3, as DNA: TGTGCCAGCAGCTTGGGGGGGGGCTCCTACAATGAGCAGTTCTTC. V and J are TRBV9 and TRBJ2-1; 7 nucleotides align to TRBD2. The CDR3 is 15 residues long. Per germline, CDR1 SGDLS and CDR2 YYNGEE. V gave up 4 bases and J gave up 0 bases; unmatched junction bases: 4.

The chain is built from TRBV29-1 and TRBJ1-5; a possible D gene is TRBD1 (6 bases). The CDR3 has 12 amino acids. Germline CDR1 and CDR2: SQVTM and ANQGSEA. With 7 bases removed from V and 4 bases from J, the gap between germline ends came to 11 bases. CDR3 amino acids: CSAGGPNQPQHF. Here the CDR3 DNA reads TGCAGCGCGGGGGGGCCTAATCAGCCCCAGCATTTT.